This passage covers 12 T cell receptor beta chains from one sample sequenced in a study of T cell responses to AZD1222 COVID-19 vaccine. The table came from immunoSEQ multiplex PCR; TCRdb's copy has only in-frame clones and leaves some out. This sample has about 150,000 clones, with about 91% found just once. The sequencing here drew on peripheral blood, taken 28 days after the second AZD1222 dose. These receptor sequences come from an adult who received the AZD1222 COVID-19 vaccine.

The CDR3 DNA reads TGTGCCAGCAGTTTGTACGAAGGCTACACCTTC. This translates into CASSLYEGYTF. The gene calls are TRBV6-5 and TRBJ1-2, with no clear D. This CDR3 is 11 amino acids long. CDR1 is MNHEY, CDR2 SVGAGI, per germline. V was pared by 4 bases and J by 8 bases, with 8 bases between.

The chain recombines TRBV6-5 with TRBJ2-6; the D is unclear. Germline V CDR1 and CDR2: MNHEY, SVGAGI. CDR3 length: 15 residues. Between the trimmed V and J ends, which lost 5 bases and 0 bases, there was a span of 8 bases. Here the CDR3 DNA reads TGTGCCAGCAGTCGGCAGTTCTCTGGGGCCAACGTCCTGACTTTC. Translating it yields CASSRQFSGANVLTF.

The CDR3 here is CASSQVMGGAYEQYF. The DNA of the CDR3 is TGCGCCAGCAGCCAAGTCATGGGCGGCGCCTACGAGCAGTACTTC. This chain connects TRBV4-3 to TRBJ2-7; no firm D call. Germline V gives CDR1 LGHNA, CDR2 YSLEER. CDR3 size: 15 residues. V lost 1 base and J 2 bases, leaving 12 bases between the germline ends.

The genes are TRBV19 and TRBJ2-7; D assignment may be TRBD1 or TRBD2 (6 bases each). The V gene lost 6 bases and the J gene lost 6 bases, with 9 bases spanning the gap. This CDR3 region has 11 residues. Germline CDR1 and CDR2: LNHDA and SQIVND (reference sequence). CDR3 protein: CASRRGVEQYF. The CDR3 DNA reads TGTGCCAGTAGGAGGGGGGTCGAGCAGTACTTC.

This sequence joins TRBV2 and TRBJ1-2; 7 bases are a match to TRBD1. Germline-derived CDR1 and CDR2 are SNHLY and FYNNEI. The V gene end was trimmed by 6 bases and the J gene end by 4 bases; junction bases not matched to a gene: 8. The CDR3 is made up of 14 amino acids. The CDR3 here is CASSHRGDSYGYTF. As DNA, the CDR3 is TGTGCCAGCAGCCACAGGGGTGATAGCTATGGCTACACCTTC.

The chain recombines TRBV2 with TRBJ2-1; D uncertain. Deletions cut 5 bases from V and 2 bases from J, with 10 bases between. The CDR3 contains 14 residues. Germline lookup yields CDR1 SNHLY and CDR2 FYNNEI. CDR3: CASSIGRTYNEQFF. For the CDR3, the DNA is TGTGCCAGCAGTATAGGGCGGACCTACAATGAGCAGTTCTTC.

The chain has TRBV6-5 and TRBJ2-7; D remains unclear. Germline V gene lookup returns CDR1 MNHEY and CDR2 SVGAGI. CDR3 length: 13 amino acids. Trimming shortened V by 2 bases and J by 3 bases, and 8 bases separated the two germline ends. CDR3 protein: CASSYHVSYEQYF. CDR3 coding DNA: TGTGCCAGCAGTTACCACGTAAGCTACGAGCAGTACTTC.

The gene calls are TRBV7-2 and TRBJ2-1, with 9 bases aligning to TRBD2. V lost 0 bases, J lost 4 bases, and 10 bases stayed unmatched. Germline assignment: CDR1 SGHTA and CDR2 FQGNSA. The CDR3 has 18 amino acids. CDR3: CASSLALAGRGGYNEQFF. The CDR3 DNA is TGTGCCAGCAGCTTAGCACTAGCGGGTCGGGGAGGTTACAATGAGCAGTTCTTC.

This chain uses TRBV7-3 with TRBJ1-6; no definite D call. The CDR3 totals 17 residues. The V gene's germline CDR1 is SGHTA and CDR2 FQGTGA. V lost 1 base and J lost 4, with 14 bases in between. The CDR3 DNA sequence: TGTGCCAGCAGCTTAATGGCAGTATCCCGTTATAATTCACCCCTCCACTTT. As protein: CASSLMAVSRYNSPLHF.

V is TRBV4-2 and J is TRBJ1-6; TRBD1 agrees at 7 bases. The CDR3 contains 15 residues. Germline lookup yields CDR1 LGHNA and CDR2 YNFKEQ. Trimming removed 0 bases from V and 10 bases from J; junction bases left unmatched: 6. CDR3 protein: CASSQEARGQSPLHF. The CDR3 DNA reads TGTGCCAGCAGCCAAGAAGCGAGGGGGCAGTCACCCCTCCACTTT.

The CDR3 sequence is CASSPARSYNEQFF. The CDR3, as DNA: TGCGCCAGCAGCCCAGCCCGCTCCTACAATGAGCAGTTCTTC. The rearrangement links TRBV4-3 to TRBJ2-1; D not resolved. This CDR3 comprises 14 residues. Germline CDR1 LGHNA, CDR2 YSLEER. V lost 4 bases, J lost 0 bases, and 7 bases lay in between.

The rearrangement joins TRBV9 to TRBJ2-2; D perhaps matches TRBD2 (5 bases). The CDR3 length is 14 residues. The V end was cut by 8 bases, the J end by 5 bases, with 16 bases between. Germline V gene sequence: CDR1 SGDLS, CDR2 YYNGEE. CDR3 sequence reads: CASTGYSGTGELFF. The CDR3 DNA follows: TGTGCCAGTACGGGGTACTCAGGTACCGGGGAGCTGTTTTTT.